The present entry profiles one T cell receptor (beta chain) with its context. These data come from a study of technical replicates of blood from several donors. Looked up from germline, CDR1 is SGHRS and CDR2 is YFSETQ. The CDR3 contains 14 residues. Deletions cut 1 base from V and 6 bases from J, with 14 bases between. Sequencing used immunoSEQ multiplex PCR; TCRdb keeps in-frame clones, though not all of them. Of tens of thousands of clones listed, 95% to 97% are singletons. Specimen: T cells isolated from PBMCs. This rearrangement joins TRBV5-1 to TRBJ2-7; perhaps TRBD2 as D (5 bases). This sequence originates from a human donor in good health. CDR3 protein: CASSLLRSEGEQYF. The CDR3, as DNA: TGCGCCAGCAGCTTGTTGCGGTCAGAGGGCGAGCAGTACTTC.